This entry lists 15 T cell receptor beta chains sequenced from one sample in a study of neurological immune-mediated disorders. Each CDR3 protein gets one entry after TCRdb re-called the 5' RACE reads with MiXCR. Of around 50,000 distinct CDR3 sequences listed, roughly 14% are singletons. The time point is: longitudinal time-point 2. Sequenced: PBMCs. The receptors shown here come from a male donor with HTLV-1-associated myelopathy (HAM/TSP).

This clonotype was observed at least ten times. The V gene is TRBV5-6, the J gene TRBJ1-5, with D perhaps matching TRBD1 (5 bases). Trimming removed 4 bases from V and 4 bases from J, with 15 bases in between. CDR1 and CDR2 from the germline V gene are SGHDT and YYEEEE. The CDR3 extends over 15 amino acids. The CDR3 nucleotides are TGTGCCAGCAGCGCAAAAGGACACGGAAATCAGCCCCAGCATTTT. Translated, it gives CASSAKGHGNQPQHF.

This clonotype was found many times. The chain couples TRBV20-1 to TRBJ2-2; D is possibly TRBD2 (5 bases). CDR1 and CDR2 from the germline V gene are DFQATT and SNEGSKA (reference sequence). Trimming removed 3 bases from V and 4 bases from J, with 15 bases in between. The CDR3 loop spans 15 amino acids. As DNA, the CDR3 is TGCAGTGCTAGGAGTGCTAGCATTCTCACCGGGGAGCTGTTTTTT. As protein: CSARSASILTGELFF.

Many counts were recorded for this clonotype. This chain uses TRBV6-6 with TRBJ2-5; TRBD1 matches 9 bases. V dropped 7 bases and J dropped 1; count of bases not matched to a gene: 7. Germline V gives CDR1 MNHNY, CDR2 SVGAGI (reference sequence). This CDR3 is 15 amino acids long. The CDR3 here is CASNRGQGPQETQYF. The DNA for the CDR3 is TGTGCCAGCAATCGTGGACAGGGGCCCCAAGAGACCCAGTACTTC.

This clonotype showed up many times. The V gene is TRBV10-3, the J gene TRBJ1-4; a weak D match, TRBD1 (5 bases). Trimming took off 3 bases at V and 7 bases at J, with 9 bases between the two ends. The CDR3 sequence is 13 residues long. Germline V CDR1 and CDR2: ENHRY, SYGVKD. This CDR3 reads CAISDGGTEKLFF. The CDR3 DNA reads TGTGCCATCAGTGATGGGGGGACTGAAAAACTGTTTTTT.

This clonotype has a count of ten or more. CDR3 nucleotide sequence: TGCGCCAGCAGCTCCGGGACTAGGGGAGAGACCCAGTACTTC. It is translated as CASSSGTRGETQYF. V gene TRBV5-1 combines with J gene TRBJ2-5, with 8 bases lining up with TRBD2. Per the germline V gene, CDR1 is SGHRS and CDR2 is YFSETQ. V dropped 3 bases and J dropped 4; count of bases not matched to a gene: 5. CDR3 length: 14 residues.

At least ten counts were recorded for this clonotype. This chain uses TRBV9 with TRBJ1-1; D is possibly TRBD1 (5 bases). This CDR3 has 15 amino acids. Trimming took 0 bases from V and 4 from J, leaving 13 bases between them. CDR1 and CDR2 (germline): SGDLS, YYNGEE. CDR3 loop: CASSVVPGLATEAFF. CDR3 DNA: TGTGCCAGCAGCGTAGTTCCAGGGCTAGCCACTGAAGCTTTCTTT. Drawing the rest from reference TRBV9 and TRBJ1-1, the complete variable domain is DSGVTQTPKHLITATGQRVTLRCSPRSGDLSVYWYQQSLDQGLQFLIQYYNGEERAKGNILERFSAQQFPDLHSELNLSSLELGDSALYFCASSVVPGLATEAFFGQGTRLTVV.

This clonotype was detected ten times or more. The chain has TRBV6-5 and TRBJ1-6, with D possibly matching TRBD1 (5 bases). V was pared by 1 base and J by 7 bases, with 14 bases between. CDR1 and CDR2 from the germline V gene are MNHEY and SVGAGI. The CDR3 is 16 amino acids. The CDR3 nucleotides read TGTGCCAGCAGTTACTGGGCAGGGTCGGAGAATTCACCCCTCCACTTT. The encoded protein is CASSYWAGSENSPLHF.

Ten or more counts support this clonotype. The chain recombines TRBV5-1 with TRBJ2-3; 9 bases are shared with TRBD1. This CDR3 region has 14 residues. V lost 4 bases to trimming and J lost 5 bases; unmatched junction nucleotides: 5. From germline, CDR1 is SGHRS and CDR2 YFSETQ. In DNA, the CDR3 is TGCGCCAGCAGCCCGGACAGGGGAAAAGATACGCAGTATTTT. Translating it yields CASSPDRGKDTQYF. The full variable domain, its missing parts supplied by reference TRBV5-1 and TRBJ2-3, is KAGVTQTPRYLIKTRGQQVTLSCSPISGHRSVSWYQQTPGQGLQFLFEYFSETQRNKGNFPGRFSGRQFSNSRSEMNVSTLELGDSALYLCASSPDRGKDTQYFGPGTRLTVL.

This clonotype was seen at least ten times. V and J are TRBV18 and TRBJ1-2, with TRBD1 matching 7 bases. V shed 3 bases and J 6 bases; nucleotides not matched to a gene: 7. This CDR3 contains 14 residues. Germline CDR1 is KGHSH and CDR2 is LQKENI. CDR3 in DNA: TGTGCCAGCTCACCCAGACCAGACAGGGATGGCTACACCTTC. Translation gives CASSPRPDRDGYTF.

Worth noting for this clonotype: An end of the junction differs from the germline gene, which may be a read error. This sequence joins TRBV5-1 and TRBJ2-5; the D call may be TRBD1 or TRBD2 (5 bases each). This CDR3 has 15 amino acids. CDR1 SGHRS and CDR2 YFSETQ come from the germline V gene. CDR3: CASSLEGRAQEIQYF. The CDR3 DNA sequence: TGCGCCAGCAGCTTGGAGGGACGGGCCCAAGAGATCCAGTACTTC.

This clonotype was found many times. This chain connects TRBV20-1 to TRBJ2-3; D not resolved. Germline V lookup: CDR1 DFQATT, CDR2 SNEGSKA (reference sequence). Trimming stripped 1 base from V and 4 bases from J, with 6 bases between. This CDR3 has 12 residues. CDR3 bases: TGCAGTGCTAGAGTTAGGGCAGATACGCAGTATTTT. Translated, it gives CSARVRADTQYF.

The table lists this clonotype with many counts. The genes are TRBV4-3 and TRBJ2-7; D remains unclear. CDR1 and CDR2 (germline): LGHNA, YSLEER. Trimming pared 0 bases from V and 0 bases from J, leaving 12 bases between. This CDR3 is built from 16 residues. In DNA, the CDR3 is TGCGCCAGCAGCCAAGAGCCCCAGCCGACCTCCTACGAGCAGTACTTC. Protein product: CASSQEPQPTSYEQYF.

This clonotype appeared many times. The chain combines TRBV7-2 with TRBJ1-5; D call uncertain. The germline V gene encodes CDR1 SGHTA and CDR2 FQGNSA. The V end was cut by 4 bases, the J end by 2 bases, with 15 bases between. The CDR3 loop spans 16 amino acids. The CDR3 DNA is TGTGCCAGCAGCTCACGCGGGCTCGGGGGCAATCAGCCCCAGCATTTT. Encoded protein: CASSSRGLGGNQPQHF. Based on the CDR3 plus reference TRBV7-2 and TRBJ1-5, the full variable domain is GAGVSQSPSNKVTEKGKDVELRCDPISGHTALYWYRQSLGQGLEFLIYFQGNSAPDKSGLPSDRFSAERTGGSVSTLTIQRTQQEDSAVYLCASSSRGLGGNQPQHFGDGTRLSIL.

This clonotype was detected a few times. This sequence joins TRBV18 and TRBJ1-5; 9 bases are a match to TRBD1. The V and J ends lost 2 bases and 4 bases, in that order; junction bases with no gene match: 6. The germline V gene has CDR1 KGHSH and CDR2 LQKENI. This CDR3 contains 16 residues. In nucleotides, the CDR3 is TGTGCCAGCTCACCAATCTGGGACAGGGATAATCAGCCCCAGCATTTT. Translating gives CASSPIWDRDNQPQHF.

The chain employs TRBV18 and TRBJ1-5; no clear D gene. There are 13 residues in the CDR3. Germline CDR1 reads KGHSH; CDR2 reads LQKENI. The CDR3 protein is CTNSGFSNQPQHF. The CDR3 DNA is TGTACCAACTCTGGGTTTAGCAATCAGCCCCAGCATTTT.